These T cell receptor beta chains were read from a single sample in a study of immune evolution from preneoplasia to lung adenocarcinoma. Assay: immunoSEQ multiplex PCR; the TCRdb copy retains only in-frame clones and omits some. The sample records several thousand clones, 70% to 85% being singletons. The sample comprised FFPE invasive lung adenocarcinoma tissue. These receptors were collected from a person aged 50-70 years with lung adenocarcinoma. CDR3s include the opening cysteine and the closing phenylalanine or tryptophan. Each record gives: J gene, V gene, D gene, clone size, CDR3 DNA, CDR3 protein. The D gene is left open where the match is weak. A clone size is listed for some rows: how often the clone was seen (once, few, many), or a class if it is expanded.

TRBJ2-2 TRBV28 TRBD2 - TGTGCCAGCAGCCCTCTGAAGGCAGGGAGGGCCGGGGAGCTGTTTTTT CASSPLKAGRAGELFF
TRBJ2-6 TRBV7-3 TRBD1 - TGTGCCAGCAGCTGGGGGACAGCTGGGGCCAACGTCCTGACTTTC CASSWGTAGANVLTF
TRBJ2-3 TRBV9 - - TGTGCCAGCAGCAAATCCCGGGACGGTGGCACAGATACGCAGTATTTT CASSKSRDGGTDTQYF
TRBJ2-1 TRBV7-3 TRBD1 - TGTGCCAGCAGCCAGACAGGGGGCGCGGATTACAATGAGCAGTTCTTC CASSQTGGADYNEQFF
TRBJ2-3 TRBV5-1 - - TGCGCCAGCAGCTTGAGGCCGTTGAGGCCAGATACGCAGTATTTT CASSLRPLRPDTQYF
TRBJ2-5 TRBV30 - - TGTGCCTGGAGGGAGCAGGGAGAACAAGAGACCCAGTACTTC CAWREQGEQETQYF
TRBJ2-3 TRBV2 TRBD2 - TGTGCCAGCAGTTGGACTAGCGGCACAGATACGCAGTATTTT CASSWTSGTDTQYF
TRBJ2-1 TRBV21-1 - - TGTGCCAGCAGCAAAGACAATTGGCGGGCACGCGAGCAGTTCTTC CASSKDNWRAREQFF
TRBJ1-2 TRBV7-2 - - TGTGCCAGCAGCCCCGACAGCCATGGCTACACCTTC CASSPDSHGYTF
TRBJ2-5 TRBV20-1 - few TGCAGTGGGGCGATTCAAGAGACCCAGTACTTC CSGAIQETQYF
TRBJ2-5 TRBV5-1 - - TGCGCCAGCAGCTTGGGTTGGAGGGAGACCCAGTACTTC CASSLGWRETQYF
TRBJ2-3 TRBV11-2 TRBD1 - TGTGCCAGCAGCTTAAGAAACATGAACAGGGGCGGGAGCACAGATACGCAGTATTTT CASSLRNMNRGGSTDTQYF
TRBJ2-5 TRBV9 - - TGTGCCAGCAGCGTAGGGGCGGGCGTGGCAGAGACCCAGTACTTC CASSVGAGVAETQYF
TRBJ2-2 TRBV5-4 - - TGTGCCAGCAGCTTGGAAGGGGGGAAAACCGGGGAGCTGTTTTTT CASSLEGGKTGELFF
TRBJ2-2 TRBV6-1 - - TGTGCCAGCAGTGATAGTGGGCAGGCCACCGGGGAGCTGTTTTTT CASSDSGQATGELFF
TRBJ2-7 TRBV29-1 - - TGCAGCGTTGAAGGGACAAGGGAGCAGTACTTC CSVEGTREQYF
TRBJ1-3 TRBV28 - - TGTGCCAGCATTTCCAGGGGCTCTGGAAACACCATATATTTT CASISRGSGNTIYF